Presented here are 29 T cell receptor beta chains from one specimen sequenced in a study of T cells in localized non-small cell lung cancer. Data came from immunoSEQ multiplex PCR; TCRdb stores just in-frame clones and leaves some out. Among about 28,000 clones, around 82% were seen once, and the ten largest hold roughly 5.7%. The specimen comprised peripheral blood mononuclear cells, sampled before any cancer treatment. All receptors derive from a man aged 35 to 69 with stage III lung adenocarcinoma.

V gene TRBV29-1 combines with J gene TRBJ2-7; possibly TRBD2 for D (5 bases). The V and J ends lost 7 bases and 6 bases respectively, with 19 bases between them. The CDR3 totals 13 residues. Per germline, CDR1 SQVTM and CDR2 ANQGSEA. CDR3 in DNA: TGCAGCGCCGGCGCTATTAAGGGAGCCGAGCAGTACTTC. Encoded protein: CSAGAIKGAEQYF.

The chain is built from TRBV28 and TRBJ1-2, with a weak D call TRBD1 (6 bases). V was trimmed by 3 bases and J by 4 bases, leaving 18 bases between them. This CDR3 is built from 16 residues. The germline V gene encodes CDR1 MDHEN and CDR2 SYDVKM. CDR3 nucleotide sequence: TGTGCCAGCAGTTTTCCCACAACAGGGTCAACCTATGGCTACACCTTC. This gives the protein CASSFPTTGSTYGYTF.

The chain couples TRBV5-1 to TRBJ2-1; 8 bases map to TRBD1. The J segment lost 6 bases and the V segment lost 0 bases, leaving 5 bases of the junction unmatched. The CDR3 loop spans 15 amino acids. The germline V gene has CDR1 SGHRS and CDR2 YFSETQ. CDR3: CASSLAAQGVNEQFF. In DNA, the CDR3 is TGCGCCAGCAGCTTGGCCGCACAGGGGGTCAATGAGCAGTTCTTC.

The chain uses TRBV19 and TRBJ2-1, with 7 bases fitting TRBD2. Per the germline V gene, CDR1 is LNHDA and CDR2 is SQIVND (reference sequence). The CDR3 extends over 14 amino acids. The chain's CDR3 is CAISRTGRGNEQFF. CDR3 bases: TGTGCGATCTCCCGGACTGGGAGGGGCAATGAGCAGTTCTTC.

This clone turned up a few times. The chain uses TRBV19 and TRBJ1-1, with D possibly TRBD1 on 5 matching bases. Trimming removed 5 bases from V and 4 bases from J, with 14 bases in between. The CDR3 extends over 14 amino acids. Germline V lookup: CDR1 LNHDA, CDR2 SQIVND (reference sequence). This CDR3 is CASSFGRVATEAFF. The CDR3 DNA reads as TGTGCCAGTAGTTTTGGCAGGGTGGCCACTGAAGCTTTCTTT.

The V and J genes are TRBV5-1 and TRBJ2-1, with 11 nucleotides matching TRBD1. CDR3 length equals 15 residues. In germline, CDR1 is SGHRS, CDR2 YFSETQ. V lost 3 bases and J lost 8; bases outside the gene matches: 7. CDR3 sequence (DNA): TGCGCCAGCAGCTCCGGACAGGGGGCGCGGGATGAGCAGTTCTTC. It codes for CASSSGQGARDEQFF.

This sequence joins TRBV25-1 and TRBJ2-2, with D possibly being TRBD2 (5 bases). Germline V lookup: CDR1 MGHDK, CDR2 SYGVNS. Trimming stripped 5 bases from V and 4 bases from J, with 14 bases between. CDR3 length: 15 residues. The CDR3 is CASSPRTTITGELFF. The CDR3 DNA reads as TGTGCCAGCAGTCCCCGGACGACTATCACCGGGGAGCTGTTTTTT.

This rearrangement joins TRBV28 to TRBJ1-1; D is perhaps TRBD1 (6 bases). CDR1 MDHEN and CDR2 SYDVKM come from the germline V gene. The CDR3 is made up of 17 amino acids. The V gene lost 4 bases and the J gene lost 4 bases, with 22 bases spanning the gap. The CDR3 DNA follows: TGTGCCAGCAGTTCCGACGGTTTCAGGGGTTTGGGCACTGAAGCTTTCTTT. Protein: CASSSDGFRGLGTEAFF.

The V gene is TRBV19, the J gene TRBJ1-2, with D possibly TRBD1 on 5 matching bases. CDR1 and CDR2 from the germline V gene are LNHDA and SQIVND (reference sequence). Deletions cut 6 bases from V and 0 bases from J, with 14 bases between. The CDR3 consists of 15 residues. Here the CDR3 reads CASRERGKTNYGYTF. Here the CDR3 DNA reads TGTGCCAGTAGGGAGAGGGGAAAAACTAACTATGGCTACACCTTC.

V gene TRBV2 combines with J gene TRBJ2-3, with D unclear. CDR3 length: 14 residues. Germline CDR1 reads SNHLY; CDR2 reads FYNNEI. V shed 6 bases and J shed 6 bases, with 16 bases lying between them. The CDR3 coding sequence is TGTGCCAGCAGCGCGTGGACCTACGATGATACGCAGTATTTT. Its protein is CASSAWTYDDTQYF. The variable domain in full, completed from reference TRBV2 and TRBJ2-3, reads EPEVTQTPSHQVTQMGQEVILRCVPISNHLYFYWYRQILGQKVEFLVSFYNNEISEKSEIFDDQFSVERPDGSNFTLKIRSTKLEDSAMYFCASSAWTYDDTQYFGPGTRLTVL.

The chain employs TRBV28 and TRBJ2-5; D possibly corresponds to TRBD2 (5 bases). V was trimmed by 3 bases and J by 4 bases, leaving 12 bases between them. The CDR3 is 14 amino acids. Germline values: CDR1 MDHEN, CDR2 SYDVKM. CDR3 loop: CASSFSSLAETQYF. In DNA, the CDR3 is TGTGCCAGCAGTTTTTCGTCGCTAGCAGAGACCCAGTACTTC.

The chain combines TRBV5-8 with TRBJ1-5; 9 positions agree with TRBD1. Losses at the gene ends were 2 bases for V and 0 bases for J; bases not matched to a gene: 6. The CDR3 is 17 residues long. Germline CDR1 is SGHTS and CDR2 is YDEGEE. CDR3 coding DNA: TGTGCCAGCAGCTTCTGGACAGGGGATTATAGCAATCAGCCCCAGCATTTT. Translation: CASSFWTGDYSNQPQHF.

The CDR3 here is CASSLGGLTGGYTF. CDR3 bases: TGTGCCAGCAGCTTAGGGGGCCTGACAGGAGGCTACACCTTC. The chain has TRBV7-9 and TRBJ1-2; D possibly corresponds to TRBD1 (6 bases). V was clipped by 1 base and J by 8 bases, with 14 bases between them. Germline assignment: CDR1 SEHNR and CDR2 FQNEAQ (reference sequence). The CDR3 contains 14 residues.

The chain carries TRBV6-1 and TRBJ2-3, with D unclear. Per the germline V gene, CDR1 is MNHNS and CDR2 is SASEGT. The germline V and J ends were trimmed by 4 bases and 0 bases, with 11 bases remaining between them. The CDR3 spans 15 residues. The CDR3 loop is CASSVKLSSTDTQYF. The CDR3 coding sequence is TGTGCCAGCAGTGTCAAGCTATCTAGCACAGATACGCAGTATTTT.

This clone appeared a single time. The CDR3 here is CASSLAFTSRETQYF. The CDR3 bases are TGTGCCAGCAGCTTGGCGTTTACTAGCAGAGAGACCCAGTACTTC. This chain links TRBV5-4 with TRBJ2-5; possibly TRBD2 for D (6 bases). CDR1 and CDR2 from the germline V gene are SGHNT and YYREEE (reference sequence). Trimming cost V 0 bases and J 4 bases, with 13 bases left between them. The length of the CDR3 is 15 residues.

The chain carries TRBV5-1 and TRBJ2-3; D gene unclear. V gave up 0 bases and J gave up 1 base, with 15 bases separating them. The CDR3 contains 17 residues. Germline V gene lookup returns CDR1 SGHRS and CDR2 YFSETQ. The CDR3 loop reads CASSLARTVRGTDTQYF. CDR3 bases: TGCGCCAGCAGCTTGGCCCGTACGGTTCGCGGCACAGATACGCAGTATTTT. Filled out from reference TRBV5-1 and TRBJ2-3, the complete variable domain reads KAGVTQTPRYLIKTRGQQVTLSCSPISGHRSVSWYQQTPGQGLQFLFEYFSETQRNKGNFPGRFSGRQFSNSRSEMNVSTLELGDSALYLCASSLARTVRGTDTQYFGPGTRLTVL.

The CDR3 bases are TGTGCCAGCAGCCAGCTAACTAGCGGAAGTTTTCAAGAGACCCAGTACTTC. Protein sequence: CASSQLTSGSFQETQYF. The chain links TRBV4-2 to TRBJ2-5, with 8 nucleotides matching TRBD2. Germline lookup yields CDR1 LGHNA and CDR2 YNFKEQ. The junction had 11 bases not matched to a gene; V was cut back by 3 bases and J by 2 bases. The CDR3 consists of 17 residues.

The genes are TRBV9 and TRBJ2-1; 9 nucleotides line up with TRBD2. Trimming took 0 bases from V and 8 from J; bases not matched to a gene: 6. The CDR3 loop spans 15 amino acids. The germline V gene has CDR1 SGDLS and CDR2 YYNGEE. The CDR3 spells CASSVVAGAPHEQFF. The CDR3 nucleotides read TGTGCCAGCAGCGTAGTAGCGGGGGCCCCCCATGAGCAGTTCTTC.

This chain links TRBV28 with TRBJ1-5, with D unresolved. The CDR3 has 15 residues. The germline V gene has CDR1 MDHEN and CDR2 SYDVKM. V lost 8 bases to trimming and J lost 6 bases, with 20 bases between them. In nucleotides, the CDR3 is TGTGCCAGCGATTCGGCGGCGCGGGGAAGTCAGCCCCAGCATTTT. Amino acids: CASDSAARGSQPQHF.

V gene TRBV7-8 combines with J gene TRBJ2-1, with 10 nucleotides matching TRBD1. Germline V gives CDR1 SGHVS, CDR2 FQNEAQ. This CDR3 region has 14 residues. Losses at the gene ends were 6 bases for V and 9 bases for J; bases not matched to a gene: 8. CDR3 DNA sequence: TGTGCCAGCAGTCGAAGGACAGGGGGGAGTGAGCAGTTCTTC. Translating gives CASSRRTGGSEQFF.

A few counts support this clone. The chain recombines TRBV5-6 with TRBJ1-4; D is undetermined. The CDR3 consists of 14 residues. Trimming left V 6 bases short and J 1 base short, with 10 bases between. Germline CDR1 reads SGHDT; CDR2 reads YYEEEE. The CDR3 sequence is CASTWGVTNEKLFF. DNA for the CDR3: TGTGCCAGCACCTGGGGAGTAACTAATGAAAAACTGTTTTTT.

The chain links TRBV28 to TRBJ1-1, with unresolved D. This CDR3 is 15 amino acids long. Germline V gene data show CDR1 as MDHEN and CDR2 as SYDVKM. The V end was cut by 0 bases, the J end by 4 bases, with 12 bases between. The CDR3 nucleotides are TGTGCCAGCAGTTTATGGTCAGTGGGATCCACTGAAGCTTTCTTT. It codes for CASSLWSVGSTEAFF.

This rearrangement joins TRBV6-1 to TRBJ2-3, with a possible D match to TRBD2 (7 bases). V lost 1 base and J lost 3, with 17 bases in between. In germline, CDR1 is MNHNS, CDR2 SASEGT. The CDR3 consists of 17 residues. DNA of the CDR3: TGTGCCAGCAGTGAAGGTTGGGGGGGCCCGGGGACAGATACGCAGTATTTT. It is translated as CASSEGWGGPGTDTQYF.

The V call is TRBV10-3, the J call TRBJ2-7; 9 nucleotides align to TRBD1. V shed 3 bases, J shed 6 bases, and the junction held 9 bases outside the gene matches. This CDR3 comprises 15 residues. Germline CDR1 reads ENHRY; CDR2 reads SYGVKD. The CDR3 here is CAISDLPGQGGEQYV. CDR3 DNA sequence: TGTGCCATCAGTGATCTCCCGGGACAGGGAGGCGAGCAGTACGTC.

V is TRBV28 and J is TRBJ2-5; the D is unclear. This CDR3 contains 11 residues. V shed 2 bases and J shed 5 bases, with 3 bases lying between them. Germline loops: CDR1 MDHEN, CDR2 SYDVKM. CDR3 loop: CASSLGETQYF. The DNA of the CDR3 is TGTGCCAGCAGTTTAGGGGAGACCCAGTACTTC.

This chain links TRBV5-1 with TRBJ2-3; perhaps D is TRBD1 or TRBD2 (5 bases each). Trimming took 2 bases from V and 2 from J, leaving 9 bases between them. Germline loops: CDR1 SGHRS, CDR2 YFSETQ. CDR3 length equals 14 residues. Here the CDR3 reads CASSLLGDTDTQYF. CDR3 nucleotides: TGCGCCAGCAGCTTATTGGGGGACACAGATACGCAGTATTTT.

This sequence joins TRBV11-2 and TRBJ2-1; 14 positions agree with TRBD2. The CDR3 totals 15 residues. Germline V gene data show CDR1 as SGHAT and CDR2 as FQNNGV. The trim removed 1 base at V and 7 bases at J, leaving 0 bases unmatched. This CDR3 reads CASSLGTSGRNEQFF. The CDR3 DNA is TGTGCCAGCAGCTTAGGGACTAGCGGGAGGAATGAGCAGTTCTTC.

The chain couples TRBV2 to TRBJ1-5; D gene ambiguous. This CDR3 spans 15 amino acids. CDR1 SNHLY and CDR2 FYNNEI come from the germline V gene. V lost 3 bases and J 5 bases, leaving 14 bases between the germline ends. For the CDR3, the DNA is TGTGCCAGCAGTGACCTATCGAGTTCACATCAGCCCCAGCATTTT. Encoded protein: CASSDLSSSHQPQHF. Supplemented by reference TRBV2 and TRBJ1-5, the full variable domain reads EPEVTQTPSHQVTQMGQEVILRCVPISNHLYFYWYRQILGQKVEFLVSFYNNEISEKSEIFDDQFSVERPDGSNFTLKIRSTKLEDSAMYFCASSDLSSSHQPQHFGDGTRLSIL.

This chain connects TRBV5-1 to TRBJ2-2; the D gene is possibly TRBD1 (5 bases). The CDR3 length is 16 residues. The ends were cut back, 1 base at V and 4 bases at J, with 14 bases in the middle. Germline-derived CDR1 and CDR2 are SGHRS and YFSETQ. The CDR3 nucleotides read TGCGCCAGCAGCTTGTTAGGGCAGGGTAGCACCGGGGAGCTGTTTTTT. It is translated as CASSLLGQGSTGELFF.